This T cell receptor beta chain was found in a study of blood T cell repertoires in COVID-19. Study summary: Sources were T cells, B-cell-depleted T cells, or PBMCs; the material itself was cDNA or gDNA.

This CDR3 has 16 residues. Germline trimming cut 4 bases from V and 5 bases from J; bases unmatched to any gene: 7. From germline, CDR1 is ENHRY and CDR2 SYGVKD. Authors' processing steps: Amplification from reference gene primers served as the basis for estimated nucleated cell counts. Some clones are missing from TCRdb's copy, which holds only in-frame ones; the method was immunoSEQ multiplex PCR. V and J calls and clone size are those listed in that table; D and trimming were worked out from the DNA. The sample yields 130,000 to 150,000 clones, around 87% seen once. Participants, roughly 18 to 90 years old, spanned fewer than 30 US areas.

Source material: PBMCs or T cells enriched from blood (not recorded which). The V call is TRBV10-3, the J call TRBJ2-3; the match to TRBD2 covers 12 bases. This TCR was recovered from a woman aged 25 to 39 with acute COVID-19. The CDR3 here is CAISGNLGLAGDTQYF. The CDR3 DNA follows: TGTGCCATCAGTGGAAACCTGGGACTAGCGGGAGATACGCAGTATTTT.